This TCR beta chain was retrieved from a study of blood T cell repertoires in COVID-19 (dated by TCRdb to 2018 to 2020). Regarding the research as a whole: Samples from collaborators originated in the United States, Italy and Spain and spanned both the acute and convalescent phases of COVID-19. The material from the prospective study consisted of cDNA or gDNA derived from T cells, B-cell-depleted T cells, or PBMCs. The dataset comprised deeply sampled blood TCRbeta repertoires from subjects exposed to, actively infected with, or recovered from COVID-19. The repertoires were made available in a free public database intended to serve as a resource for research on the immune response to SARS-CoV-2. The samples were drawn from the first 160 participants of the ongoing ImmuneRACE study and from 950 to 1,500 subjects provided by 6 global collaborators. Sample metadata almost always included a de-identified subject ID, COVID-19 status, age in years and sex. Where HLA class I and class II types were available, the types were taken from metadata supplied by the sample provider, not from assay-based typing.

Enrolling through a virtual design, the prospective study's participants ranged in age from roughly 18 to 90 years and lived across 20 to 30 United States geographic areas. To assign participants to cohorts, the prospective study relied on clinical history that participants themselves reported in a screening survey and a study questionnaire. In the prospective study, whole blood, serum and a nasopharyngeal or oropharyngeal swab were collected from each participant by mobile phlebotomists. Over a roughly 2-month period, participants in the prospective study had the option of providing additional blood draws and questionnaires. Before DNA extraction, blood samples from the prospective study were shipped at room temperature or frozen. What the study reported, not specific to this receptor: How much clinical and demographic metadata was included differed by source and by participant, and the metadata was provided uncurated.

V was cut back by 1 base and J by 7 bases, leaving a gap of 15 bases between them. The germline V gene gives CDR1 as SGHRS and CDR2 as YFSETQ. The CDR3 runs 15 residues from the cysteine to the phenylalanine. The sequence is cut down to CDR3 DNA, 45 bases in frame from base 1. The immunoSEQ Assay, a bias-controlled multiplex PCR, was used to amplify TCRbeta CDR3 regions from genomic DNA. Under the source paper's analysis protocol: Nucleated cell counts per sample were estimated from amplification of reference gene primers within the assay. To quantify the absolute abundance of each unique TCRbeta CDR3 rearrangement, sequence reads were collapsed and filtered. For each sample, productive Simpson clonality was calculated as the square root of Simpson's diversity index over productive rearrangements. The immuneACCESS repertoire file appears here via TCRdb, limited to in-frame rearrangements. These files lack a portion of the clones; in checked studies, under half of the deficit traces to unresolved V genes, and the cause of the others is not known. That table is the source of V, J and clone size, and D and trimming were worked out from the DNA. Within this sample are about 430,000 clones, with 88% of them counted one time only. Of the sample, approximately 0.96% falls within the top ten clones.

As for this clone: The clone's antigen remains unknown. No quality values exist for individual bases; no much larger clone is one base distant.

The specimen sequenced was PBMCs or T cells enriched from blood (not recorded which). The clonotype originates from a woman younger than 45 with acute COVID-19. Recombination connected TRBV5-1 to TRBJ2-1; TRBD2 is a weak D gene call, 6 bases matching. The CDR3 protein is CASSLSGGAPNEQFF. The sequenced DNA is TGCGCCAGCAGCTTGTCCGGAGGGGCCCCGAATGAGCAGTTCTTC.